The 18 T cell receptor beta chains below all came from one sample that was sequenced in a study of blood T cell repertoires in COVID-19. Profiling relied on immunoSEQ multiplex PCR, and the TCRdb table lists in-frame clones only, not all of them. Among about 190,000 clones listed, around 87% were seen once. Sequencing was carried out using peripheral blood. These receptors all stem from a woman aged 18-29 years who had recovered from COVID-19.

The J gene is TRBJ2-7, the V gene TRBV3-1 (or the pseudogene TRBV3-2); weak D call: TRBD1 (5 bases). Germline values: CDR1 LGHDT, CDR2 YNNKEL (reference sequence). The CDR3 totals 16 residues. V was shortened by 0 bases and J by 9 bases, with 21 bases between the two germline ends. The chain's CDR3 is CASSQEFPGPSPVQYV. Written as DNA, the CDR3 is TGTGCCAGCAGCCAAGAGTTTCCAGGGCCTAGTCCTGTGCAGTACGTC.

This chain connects TRBV9 to TRBJ2-2; 10 nucleotides align to TRBD2. V lost 1 base and J lost 5; bases outside the gene matches: 8. The germline V gene encodes CDR1 SGDLS and CDR2 YYNGEE. This CDR3 has 17 residues. CDR3 bases: TGTGCCAGCAGCGTAACAGCGGGGGGGCAAGGAACCGGGGAGCTGTTTTTT. Translating it yields CASSVTAGGQGTGELFF.

V and J are TRBV3-1 (or the pseudogene TRBV3-2) and TRBJ2-5; 16 positions match TRBD2. Looked up from germline, CDR1 is LGHDT and CDR2 is YNNKEL (reference sequence). V was pared by 4 bases and J by 5 bases, with 7 bases of the junction left unmatched. This CDR3 comprises 17 residues. CDR3 sequence: CASSPGTSGGAYETQYF. The CDR3 region has the DNA TGTGCCAGCAGCCCCGGGACTAGCGGGGGGGCATATGAGACCCAGTACTTC.

J is TRBJ1-3 and V is TRBV19; D gene ambiguous. With 7 bases removed from V and 0 bases from J, the gap between germline ends came to 7 bases. Germline CDR1 LNHDA, CDR2 SQIVND (reference sequence). This CDR3 region has 13 residues. The CDR3 region is CASTEYSGNTIYF. The CDR3 nucleotides are TGTGCCAGTACGGAGTACTCTGGAAACACCATATATTTT.

The chain carries TRBV9 and TRBJ2-5, with 8 bases aligning to TRBD2. The CDR3 covers 14 residues. V was clipped by 2 bases and J by 1 base; unmatched bases: 1. Germline CDR1 SGDLS, CDR2 YYNGEE. CDR3 DNA sequence: TGTGCCAGCAGCGTTAGCGGGGTCCAAGAGACCCAGTACTTC. This gives the protein CASSVSGVQETQYF.

The count of this clone is one. The chain links TRBV27 to TRBJ1-4; D might be TRBD1 (6 bases). The length of the CDR3 is 15 residues. The germline V and J ends were trimmed by 3 bases and 4 bases, with 12 bases remaining between them. Germline V gives CDR1 MNHEY, CDR2 SMNVEV (reference sequence). The CDR3 DNA sequence: TGTGCCAGCAGTTTCAACAGGGAGGGTAATGAAAAACTGTTTTTT. This encodes CASSFNREGNEKLFF.

The chain links TRBV19 to TRBJ1-4; D not resolved. V lost 1 base to trimming and J lost 5 bases, with 8 bases between them. CDR3 size: 14 residues. Germline-derived CDR1 and CDR2 are LNHDA and SQIVND (reference sequence). CDR3 nucleotide sequence: TGTGCCAGTAGTATAGCCGGAGGCAATGAAAAACTGTTTTTT. Its protein product is CASSIAGGNEKLFF.

A few counts support this clone. The CDR3 spells CASSSTGGGLYNEQFF. As DNA, the CDR3 is TGTGCCAGCAGCTCCACAGGGGGCGGCCTTTACAATGAGCAGTTCTTC. The chain combines TRBV27 with TRBJ2-1, with 9 bases that match TRBD1. The CDR3 spans 16 residues. V shed 6 bases and J 4 bases; nucleotides not matched to a gene: 10. Looked up from germline, CDR1 is MNHEY and CDR2 is SMNVEV (reference sequence).

The chain joins TRBV11-2 to TRBJ1-5, with TRBD1 identical over 9 bases. The V gene's germline CDR1 is SGHAT and CDR2 FQNNGV. The ends lost 6 bases at V and 1 base at J; junction bases unmatched: 4. This CDR3 comprises 15 residues. The CDR3 DNA reads TGTGCCAGCAGTAGGACAGGGGAAAGCAATCAGCCCCAGCATTTT. This encodes CASSRTGESNQPQHF.

The V call is TRBV7-2, the J call TRBJ2-3; tentatively, D is TRBD2 (7 bases). CDR3 length: 14 amino acids. Germline-derived CDR1 and CDR2 are SGHTA and FQGNSA. Trimming took 6 bases from V and 5 from J, leaving 15 bases between them. The DNA for the CDR3 is TGTGCCAGCAGACCCGGGGGCGGGAGAGATACGCAGTATTTT. Encoded protein: CASRPGGGRDTQYF.

The CDR3 protein is CASSLSGVPNEQFF. For the CDR3, the DNA is TGTGCCAGCAGTTTATCCGGGGTCCCCAATGAGCAGTTCTTC. The chain has TRBV27 and TRBJ2-1; D is perhaps TRBD2 (5 bases). Germline-derived CDR1 and CDR2 are MNHEY and SMNVEV (reference sequence). V lost 0 bases, J lost 6 bases, and 9 bases lay in between. This CDR3 spans 14 amino acids.

This sequence joins TRBV29-1 and TRBJ2-7, with D tentatively TRBD1 (5 bases). The CDR3 has 13 residues. Germline assignment: CDR1 SQVTM and CDR2 ANQGSEA. The V end lost 8 bases, the J end lost 7 bases, and 21 bases lay between the germline ends. The CDR3 bases are TGCAGCCGGCTCAATTCCAAACCAGGGGAGCAGTACGTC. Amino acids: CSRLNSKPGEQYV.

The chain couples TRBV27 to TRBJ2-1, with a weak D call TRBD2 (7 bases). This CDR3 has 15 residues. The V end was cut by 8 bases, the J end by 1 base, with 15 bases between. CDR1 and CDR2 from the germline V gene are MNHEY and SMNVEV (reference sequence). The CDR3 reads CASGGGAVSYNEQFF. In DNA, the CDR3 is TGTGCCAGCGGTGGGGGGGCAGTGTCCTACAATGAGCAGTTCTTC.

V usage is TRBV18 and J usage is TRBJ2-2; D not resolved. Per germline, CDR1 KGHSH and CDR2 LQKENI. Trimming took 4 bases from V and 2 from J, leaving 8 bases between them. This CDR3 has 14 amino acids. The CDR3 nucleotides read TGTGCCAGCTCACTGGTTAGCAACACCGGGGAGCTGTTTTTT. It yields the protein CASSLVSNTGELFF. Drawing the rest from reference TRBV18 and TRBJ2-2, the complete variable domain is NAGVMQNPRHLVRRRGQEARLRCSPMKGHSHVYWYRQLPEEGLKFMVYLQKENIIDESGMPKERFSAEFPKEGPSILRIQQVVRGDSAAYFCASSLVSNTGELFFGEGSRLTVL.

The V call is TRBV4-1, the J call TRBJ2-1, with 7 bases fitting TRBD1. The germline gives CDR1 MGHRA, CDR2 YSYEKL. The J segment lost 4 bases and the V segment lost 4 bases, leaving 10 bases of the junction unmatched. The CDR3 length is 16 residues. CDR3 region: CASSRRAGTAYNEQFF. In nucleotides, the CDR3 is TGCGCCAGCAGCCGAAGAGCCGGGACAGCATACAATGAGCAGTTCTTC.

The V gene is TRBV27, the J gene TRBJ1-5; 9 positions match TRBD1. Looked up from germline, CDR1 is MNHEY and CDR2 is SMNVEV (reference sequence). V was clipped by 4 bases and J by 6 bases; unmatched bases: 7. The CDR3 has 15 amino acids. The CDR3 nucleotides read TGTGCCAGCAGTTCAACCCTGACAGGGGGTCAGCCCCAGCATTTT. This translates into CASSSTLTGGQPQHF.

The CDR3, as DNA: TGTGCCACCAGTGATTGGGGCAGGAAAGATACGCAGTATTTT. Encoded protein: CATSDWGRKDTQYF. The chain links TRBV24-1 to TRBJ2-3, with D possibly matching TRBD1 (5 bases). Per germline, CDR1 KGHDR and CDR2 SFDVKD. Trimming left V 2 bases short and J 5 bases short, with 10 bases between. The CDR3 is 14 residues long.

In this sample, this clone turned up a few times. This chain connects TRBV7-2 to TRBJ2-5; D call uncertain. The CDR3 covers 12 residues. Trimming removed 5 bases from V and 4 bases from J, with 8 bases in between. Germline lookup yields CDR1 SGHTA and CDR2 FQGNSA. In DNA, the CDR3 is TGTGCCAGCAGCCAAACGGGAGAGACCCAGTACTTC. The encoded protein is CASSQTGETQYF. Complete variable domain (other parts from reference TRBV7-2 and TRBJ2-5): GAGVSQSPSNKVTEKGKDVELRCDPISGHTALYWYRQSLGQGLEFLIYFQGNSAPDKSGLPSDRFSAERTGGSVSTLTIQRTQQEDSAVYLCASSQTGETQYFGPGTRLLVL.